This T cell receptor (beta chain) appears in the sequencing data of a study of T cells in Graves' hyperthyroidism and ophthalmopathy. The CDR3 runs 14 residues. The germline V gene has CDR1 LGHNA and CDR2 YNFKEQ. V dropped 4 bases and J dropped 7 bases, with 14 bases sitting between them. Diagnostic decisions used clinical symptoms, serum thyroxine and TRAb, thyroid ultrasound and orbital computed tomography. In its sample, this clonotype was seen a few times. TCR beta CDR3 regions were amplified from RNA transcripts. With the HTBI primer set, the TCR CDR3 went through a first round of RT-PCR. One entry per CDR3 protein, called by TCRdb with MiXCR from the multiplex PCR reads. The sample includes approximately 620,000 distinct CDR3 sequences, more than 15% of them seen just once.

The chain recombines TRBV4-2 with TRBJ2-1; D is uncertain. The sequenced sample was blood. The receptor's source is a woman in her thirties or forties with Graves' ophthalmopathy. The DNA for the CDR3 is TGTGCCAGCAGCCGAGACGAGGCTTGGAATGAGCAGTTCTTC. This gives the protein CASSRDEAWNEQFF.